Sequencing of this TCR beta chain was carried out in a study of T cell responses to AZD1222 COVID-19 vaccine. Overall study findings and caveats: It should be noted that donors were predominantly white British and more often female, and clonal diversity was possibly underestimated. After two AZD1222 doses, spike-specific TCR breadth and depth rose versus day 0. Along spike, vaccine-associated CD4 TCRs were found throughout, with dominance at 160-218 and 743-854.

Trimming shortened V by 7 bases and J by 0 bases, and 9 bases separated the two germline ends. The length of the CDR3 is 13 residues. CDR1 is WSHSY, CDR2 SAAADI, per germline. Only in-frame clones appear in the TCRdb table, and some are missing; sequencing was by immunoSEQ multiplex PCR. This table has tens of thousands of clones, 80% to 90% appearing once. Investigators merged groups given second doses at roughly 4 or roughly 12 weeks. This clone was found a few times. Antigen unknown. The sequences come from peripheral blood, collected 28 days after the second AZD1222 dose. The source of this sequence is an adult who received the AZD1222 COVID-19 vaccine. The chain couples TRBV10-2 to TRBJ1-1; no clear D gene. The CDR3 nucleotides are TGCGCCAGCAAAGACCTTTTGAACACTGAAGCTTTCTTT. It yields the protein CASKDLLNTEAFF.